These 9 T cell receptor beta chains originate from one sample sequenced in a study of identical twins. MiXCR was run by TCRdb on the 5' RACE reads, yielding one entry per CDR3 protein. This sample yields 1.5 million or so distinct CDR3 sequences, of which less than 40% are seen a single time; 0.25% to 0.3% belongs to the top ten. Sequencing was performed on cord blood. The receptor set was obtained from a newborn girl in good health.

At least ten counts were recorded for this clonotype. This chain connects TRBV27 to TRBJ1-1; possibly TRBD1 for D (5 bases). V was trimmed by 4 bases and J by 5 bases, leaving 14 bases between them. This CDR3 has 14 amino acids. CDR1 and CDR2 (germline): MNHEY, SMNVEV (reference sequence). CDR3 in DNA: TGTGCCAGCAGTTCGGCGAGGGGTGGGACTGAAGCTTTCTTT. Its translation is CASSSARGGTEAFF.

The rearrangement joins TRBV20-1 to TRBJ2-1, with D hard to call. Trimming took off 6 bases at V and 0 bases at J, with 15 bases between the two ends. Germline lookup yields CDR1 DFQATT and CDR2 SNEGSKA (reference sequence). The CDR3 length is 15 residues. The CDR3 nucleotides are TGCAGTGCCGCAAAGGACCATCTCTCCTACAATGAGCAGTTCTTC. Encoded protein: CSAAKDHLSYNEQFF.

Here the CDR3 DNA reads TGCAGTGCTAACGACGGCCTAGTCGAGCAGTACTTC. This encodes CSANDGLVEQYF. The chain is built from TRBV20-1 and TRBJ2-7; D remains unclear. The CDR3 consists of 12 residues. Deletions cut 4 bases from V and 6 bases from J, with 13 bases between. The germline CDR1 and CDR2 sequences are DFQATT and SNEGSKA (reference sequence).

About this clonotype: Since a much larger clone is just one base distant, this may be a read error. The chain is built from TRBV5-6 and TRBJ2-5; 10 bases fit TRBD1. After removal of 3 bases from V and 11 bases from J, the junction contained 7 bases not matched to a gene. Per the germline V gene, CDR1 is SGHDT and CDR2 is YYEEEE. The CDR3 runs to 13 residues. CDR3 amino acids: CASSSTGGNEQYF. CDR3 in DNA: TGTGCCAGCAGCTCGACAGGGGGCAATGAGCAGTACTTC.

This chain joins TRBV7-9 and TRBJ2-5, with a tentative D call TRBD2 (5 bases). Germline lookup yields CDR1 SEHNR and CDR2 FQNEAQ (reference sequence). The CDR3 totals 16 residues. Trimming stripped 2 bases from V and 1 base from J, with 14 bases between. The CDR3 sequence: CASSLYWAEGQETQYF. The CDR3 DNA reads TGTGCCAGCAGCTTATATTGGGCTGAGGGCCAAGAGACCCAGTACTTC.

This clonotype was counted ten times or more. CDR3 protein: CSVDRGGTEAFF. CDR3 sequence (DNA): TGCAGCGTTGATCGTGGCGGCACTGAAGCTTTCTTT. The chain is built from TRBV29-1 and TRBJ1-1; no clear D. This CDR3 is built from 12 residues. In germline, CDR1 is SQVTM, CDR2 ANQGSEA. Trimming took off 3 bases at V and 4 bases at J, with 9 bases between the two ends.

The V call is TRBV15, the J call TRBJ2-3, with 9 bases identical to TRBD2. The length of the CDR3 is 17 residues. The V segment lost 1 base and the J segment 2 bases; nucleotides outside the gene matches: 7. Germline lookup yields CDR1 LNHNV and CDR2 YYDKDF (reference sequence). CDR3 region: CATSRAASGISTDTQYF. CDR3 DNA sequence: TGTGCCACCAGCAGAGCGGCTAGCGGGATCTCCACAGATACGCAGTATTTT.

This chain uses TRBV7-9 with TRBJ1-1; no reliable D call. Trimming took 4 bases from V and 5 from J, leaving 14 bases between them. Germline lookup yields CDR1 SEHNR and CDR2 FQNEAQ (reference sequence). The CDR3 has 14 amino acids. In nucleotides, the CDR3 is TGTGCCAGCAGCTCAATTAGGTCTCTGACTGAAGCTTTCTTT. It specifies CASSSIRSLTEAFF.

This clonotype was seen only a few times. The chain couples TRBV6-5 to TRBJ2-1, with 12 bases identical to TRBD2. CDR3 length: 18 residues. Germline CDR1 and CDR2: MNHEY and SVGAGI. V lost 2 bases, J lost 0 bases, and 5 bases stayed unmatched. The CDR3 sequence is CASSYGLAGSYSYNEQFF. Written as DNA, the CDR3 is TGTGCCAGCAGTTACGGACTAGCGGGGTCCTACTCCTACAATGAGCAGTTCTTC.